This record concerns one TCR beta chain sequence. The antigen is not known. The CDR3 sequence is 16 residues long. Trimming took 4 bases from V and 11 from J, leaving 26 bases between them. Germline lookup yields CDR1 SGHTA and CDR2 FQGNSA. The PCR ran on 60 Vbeta and 13 Jbeta primers. Assay used: immunoSEQ multiplex PCR; TCRdb lists only in-frame clones, some missing. The data contain 90,000 to 140,000 clones, about 81% of them seen just once; the ten biggest clones take up around 1.2%. The entry originates in a study of cytomegalovirus exposure and HLA in healthy donors. Overall study results and limits: Excluded were some V segments that proved indistinguishable, including TRBV6-2 and TRBV6-3.

The sequencing input was PBMCs. The gene calls are TRBV7-2 and TRBJ2-5, with a tentative D call TRBD1 (6 bases). The sequence was collected from a young man in good health and CMV-seronegative. CDR3 loop: CASSSYGTPDGHQQYF. The DNA for the CDR3 is TGTGCCAGCAGCTCCTACGGGACACCCGACGGGCACCAGCAGTACTTC.